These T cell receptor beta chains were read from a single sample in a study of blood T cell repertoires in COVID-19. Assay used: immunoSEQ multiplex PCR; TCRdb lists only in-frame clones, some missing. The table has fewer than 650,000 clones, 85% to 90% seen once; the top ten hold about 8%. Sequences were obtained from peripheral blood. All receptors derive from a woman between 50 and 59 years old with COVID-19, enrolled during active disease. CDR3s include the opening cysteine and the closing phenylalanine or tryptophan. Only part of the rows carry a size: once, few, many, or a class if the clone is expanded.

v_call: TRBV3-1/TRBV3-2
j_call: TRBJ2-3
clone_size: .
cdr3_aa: CASSQVSSLAGDTQYF

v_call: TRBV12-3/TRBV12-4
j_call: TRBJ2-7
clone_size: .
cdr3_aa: CASSLQFEQYF

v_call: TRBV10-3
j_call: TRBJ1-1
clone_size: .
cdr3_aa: CAISESSQGIEAFF

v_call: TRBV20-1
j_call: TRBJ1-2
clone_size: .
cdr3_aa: CSATGGYGYTF

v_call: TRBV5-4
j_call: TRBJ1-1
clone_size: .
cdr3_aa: CASSLGQVNTEAFF

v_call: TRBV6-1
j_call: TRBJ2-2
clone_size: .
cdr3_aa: CASSEARVLHNTGELFF

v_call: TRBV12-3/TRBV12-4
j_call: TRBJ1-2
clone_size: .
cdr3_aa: CASSLRRGGYTF

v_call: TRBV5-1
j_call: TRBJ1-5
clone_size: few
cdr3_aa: CASSPDSRNQPQHF

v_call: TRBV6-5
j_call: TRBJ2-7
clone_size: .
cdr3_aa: CASGLDTLYEQYF

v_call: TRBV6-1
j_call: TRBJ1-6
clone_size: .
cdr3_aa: CASSEAGTDLF

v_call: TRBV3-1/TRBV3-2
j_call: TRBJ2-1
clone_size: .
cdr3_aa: CASSLTGGPYNEQFF

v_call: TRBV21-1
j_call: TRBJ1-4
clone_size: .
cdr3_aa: CASSDFTVVEEKLFF

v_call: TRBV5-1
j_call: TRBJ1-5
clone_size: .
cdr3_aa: CVSSLNGNQPQHF

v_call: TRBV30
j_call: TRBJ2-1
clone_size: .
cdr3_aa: CAWSRGHRGGEQFF

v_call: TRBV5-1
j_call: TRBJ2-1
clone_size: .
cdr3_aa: CASSPGLNNEQFF

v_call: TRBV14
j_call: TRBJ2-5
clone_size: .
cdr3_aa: CASSQDLIETQYF

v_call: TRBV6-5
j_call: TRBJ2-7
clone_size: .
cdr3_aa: CASRSIAYEQYF

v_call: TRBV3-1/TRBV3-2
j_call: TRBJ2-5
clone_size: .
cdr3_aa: CASSRLAGTNQETQYF

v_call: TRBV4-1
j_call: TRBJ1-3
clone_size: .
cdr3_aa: CASSQRPQLGNTIYF

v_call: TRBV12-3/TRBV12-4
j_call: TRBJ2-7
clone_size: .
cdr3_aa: CASSPWTGDEQYF

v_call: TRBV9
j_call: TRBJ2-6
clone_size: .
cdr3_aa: CASSVATRVTSSGANVLTF

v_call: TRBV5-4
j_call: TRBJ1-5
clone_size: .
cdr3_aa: CASSREPAGENQPQHF

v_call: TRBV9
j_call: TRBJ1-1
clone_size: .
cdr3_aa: CASSSPGQSNTEAFF

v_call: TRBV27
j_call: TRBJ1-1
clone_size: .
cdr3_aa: CASRLGAPDTEAFF

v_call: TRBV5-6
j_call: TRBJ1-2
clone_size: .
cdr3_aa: CASSSEGGYTF

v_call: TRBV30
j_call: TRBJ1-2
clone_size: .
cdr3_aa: CAWGSGSPGGYTF